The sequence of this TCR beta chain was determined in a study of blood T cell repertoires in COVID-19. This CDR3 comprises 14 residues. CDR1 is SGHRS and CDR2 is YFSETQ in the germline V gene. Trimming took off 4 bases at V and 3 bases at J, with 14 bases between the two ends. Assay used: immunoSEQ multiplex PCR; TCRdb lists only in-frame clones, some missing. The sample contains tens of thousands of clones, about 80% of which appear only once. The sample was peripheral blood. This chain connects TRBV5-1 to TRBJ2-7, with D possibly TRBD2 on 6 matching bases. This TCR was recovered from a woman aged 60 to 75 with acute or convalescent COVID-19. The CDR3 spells CASSIGGSLYEQYF. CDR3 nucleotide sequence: TGCGCCAGCAGCATTGGGGGGTCCCTCTACGAGCAGTACTTC.